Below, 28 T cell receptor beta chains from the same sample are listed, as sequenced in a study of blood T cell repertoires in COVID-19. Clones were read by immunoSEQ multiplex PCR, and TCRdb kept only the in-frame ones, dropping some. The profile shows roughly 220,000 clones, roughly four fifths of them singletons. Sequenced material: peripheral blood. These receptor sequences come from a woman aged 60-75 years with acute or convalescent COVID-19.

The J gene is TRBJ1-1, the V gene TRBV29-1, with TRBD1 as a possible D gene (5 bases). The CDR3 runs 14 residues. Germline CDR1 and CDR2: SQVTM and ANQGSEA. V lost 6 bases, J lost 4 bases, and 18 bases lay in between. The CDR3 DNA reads TGCAGCGTCGCCCCGGGAGGGGTGGGCACTGAAGCTTTCTTT. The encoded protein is CSVAPGGVGTEAFF.

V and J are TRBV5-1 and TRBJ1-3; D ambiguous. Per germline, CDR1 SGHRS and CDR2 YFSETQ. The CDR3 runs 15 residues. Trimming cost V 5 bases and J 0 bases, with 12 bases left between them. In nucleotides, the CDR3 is TGCGCCAGCAGTGTGAGTGGTTACTCTGGAAACACCATATATTTT. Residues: CASSVSGYSGNTIYF.

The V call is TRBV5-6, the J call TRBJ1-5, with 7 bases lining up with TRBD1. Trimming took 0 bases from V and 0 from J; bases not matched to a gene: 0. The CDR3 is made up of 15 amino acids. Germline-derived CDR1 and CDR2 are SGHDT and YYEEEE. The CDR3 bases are TGTGCCAGCAGCTTGGGGACAGGTAGCAATCAGCCCCAGCATTTT. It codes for CASSLGTGSNQPQHF.

In DNA form, the CDR3 reads TGTGCCATCAGTGAGGGCACCTACGAGCAGTACTTC. It yields the protein CAISEGTYEQYF. J is TRBJ2-7 and V is TRBV10-3; D gene uncertain. The CDR3 loop spans 12 amino acids. Germline assignment: CDR1 ENHRY and CDR2 SYGVKD. V was shortened by 2 bases and J by 2 bases, with 4 bases between the two germline ends.

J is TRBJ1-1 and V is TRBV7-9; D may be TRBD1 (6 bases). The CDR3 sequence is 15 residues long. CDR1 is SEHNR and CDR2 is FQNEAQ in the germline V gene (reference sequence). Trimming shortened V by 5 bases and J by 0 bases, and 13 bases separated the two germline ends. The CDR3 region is CASSPNRDLNTEAFF. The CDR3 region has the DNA TGTGCCAGCAGCCCAAACAGGGATTTGAACACTGAAGCTTTCTTT.

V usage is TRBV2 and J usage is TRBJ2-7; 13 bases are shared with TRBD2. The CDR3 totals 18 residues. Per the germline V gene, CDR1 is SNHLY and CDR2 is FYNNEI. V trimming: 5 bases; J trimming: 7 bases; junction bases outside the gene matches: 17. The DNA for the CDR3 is TGTGCCAGCAGTTCTGCGACTAGCGGGGGGCCAAGTAGGATGGAGCAGTACTTC. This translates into CASSSATSGGPSRMEQYF.

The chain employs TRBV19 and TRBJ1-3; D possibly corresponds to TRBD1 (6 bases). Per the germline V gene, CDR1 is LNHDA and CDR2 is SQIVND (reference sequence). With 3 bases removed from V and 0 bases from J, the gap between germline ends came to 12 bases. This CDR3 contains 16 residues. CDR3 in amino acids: CASSISRGTSGNTIYF. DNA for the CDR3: TGTGCCAGTAGTATCTCTAGGGGGACCTCTGGAAACACCATATATTTT.

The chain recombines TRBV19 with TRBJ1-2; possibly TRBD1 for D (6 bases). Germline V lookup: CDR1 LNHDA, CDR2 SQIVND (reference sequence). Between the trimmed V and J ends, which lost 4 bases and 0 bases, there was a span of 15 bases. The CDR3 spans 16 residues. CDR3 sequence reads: CASSTNWQGTNYGYTF. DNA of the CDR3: TGTGCCAGTAGTACTAATTGGCAGGGGACTAACTATGGCTACACCTTC.

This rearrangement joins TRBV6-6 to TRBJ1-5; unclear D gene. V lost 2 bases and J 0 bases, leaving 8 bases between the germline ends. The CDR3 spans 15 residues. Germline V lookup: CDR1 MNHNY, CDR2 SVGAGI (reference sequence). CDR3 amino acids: CASSYAANSNQPQHF. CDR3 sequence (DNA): TGTGCCAGCAGTTACGCGGCTAATAGCAATCAGCCCCAGCATTTT.

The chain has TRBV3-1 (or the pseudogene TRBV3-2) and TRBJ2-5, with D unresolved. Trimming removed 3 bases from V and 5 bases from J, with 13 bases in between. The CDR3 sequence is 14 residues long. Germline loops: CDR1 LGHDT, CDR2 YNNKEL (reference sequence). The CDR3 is CASSQFVSRETQYF. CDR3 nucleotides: TGTGCCAGCAGCCAGTTTGTTAGCCGGGAGACCCAGTACTTC.

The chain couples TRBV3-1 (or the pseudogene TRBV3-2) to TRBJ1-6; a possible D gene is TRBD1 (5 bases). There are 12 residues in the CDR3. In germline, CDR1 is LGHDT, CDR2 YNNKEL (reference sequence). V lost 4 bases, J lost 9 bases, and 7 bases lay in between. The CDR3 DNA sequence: TGTGCCAGCAGCCTCGGGGGTTCACCCCTCCACTTT. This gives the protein CASSLGGSPLHF.

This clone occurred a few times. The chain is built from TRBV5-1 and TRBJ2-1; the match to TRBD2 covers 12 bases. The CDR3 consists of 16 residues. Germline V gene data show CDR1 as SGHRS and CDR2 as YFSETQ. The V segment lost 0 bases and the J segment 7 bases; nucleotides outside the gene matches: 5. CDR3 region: CASSLELAGGGNEQFF. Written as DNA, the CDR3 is TGCGCCAGCAGCTTGGAACTAGCGGGGGGTGGGAATGAGCAGTTCTTC.

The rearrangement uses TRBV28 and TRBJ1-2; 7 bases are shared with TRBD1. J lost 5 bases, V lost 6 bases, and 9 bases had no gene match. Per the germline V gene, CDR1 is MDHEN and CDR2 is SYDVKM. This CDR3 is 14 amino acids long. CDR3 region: CASRTIPGQYGYTF. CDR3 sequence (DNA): TGTGCCAGCAGGACGATTCCGGGACAGTATGGCTACACCTTC.

The CDR3 DNA reads as TGTGCCAGCAGCTCCGTGGGGGCGGCTCGGCTTCCCTACGAGCAGTACTTC. As protein: CASSSVGAARLPYEQYF. This chain joins TRBV7-2 and TRBJ2-7; a weak D match, TRBD1 (6 bases). The CDR3 spans 17 residues. Looked up from germline, CDR1 is SGHTA and CDR2 is FQGNSA. V was shortened by 4 bases and J by 2 bases, with 21 bases between the two germline ends.

The CDR3 spells CASSLINSPLHF. The DNA of the CDR3 is TGCGCCAGCAGCCTTATAAATTCACCCCTCCACTTT. V is TRBV4-1 and J is TRBJ1-6; D is uncertain. Trimming left V 4 bases short and J 7 bases short, with 5 bases between. The CDR3 totals 12 residues. Germline CDR1 reads MGHRA; CDR2 reads YSYEKL.

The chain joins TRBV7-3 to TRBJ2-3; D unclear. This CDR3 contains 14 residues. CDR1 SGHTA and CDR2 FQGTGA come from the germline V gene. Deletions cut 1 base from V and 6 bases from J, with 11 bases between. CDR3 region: CASSLSFPPDTQYF. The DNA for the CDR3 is TGTGCCAGCAGCTTAAGTTTTCCCCCGGATACGCAGTATTTT.

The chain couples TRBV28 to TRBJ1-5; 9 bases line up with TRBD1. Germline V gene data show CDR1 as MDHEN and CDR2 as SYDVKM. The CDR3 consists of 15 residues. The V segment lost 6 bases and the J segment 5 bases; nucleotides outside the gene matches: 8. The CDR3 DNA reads TGTGCCAGCAGGAGTACACAGGGGGCTCATCAGCCCCAGCATTTT. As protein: CASRSTQGAHQPQHF.

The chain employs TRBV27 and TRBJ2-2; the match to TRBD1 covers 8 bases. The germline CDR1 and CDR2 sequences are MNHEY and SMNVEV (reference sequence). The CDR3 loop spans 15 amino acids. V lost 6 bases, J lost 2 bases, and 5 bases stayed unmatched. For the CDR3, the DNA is TGTGCCAGCAGGGGGACAGGCTATAACACCGGGGAGCTGTTTTTT. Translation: CASRGTGYNTGELFF.

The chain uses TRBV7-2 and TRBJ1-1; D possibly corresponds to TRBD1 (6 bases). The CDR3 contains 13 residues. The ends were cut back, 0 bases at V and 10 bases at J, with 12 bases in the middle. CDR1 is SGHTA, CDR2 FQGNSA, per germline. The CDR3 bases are TGTGCCAGCAGCTTAGCGGCGGGGGCTACAGCTTTCTTT. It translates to CASSLAAGATAFF. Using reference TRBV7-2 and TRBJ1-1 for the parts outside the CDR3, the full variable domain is GAGVSQSPSNKVTEKGKDVELRCDPISGHTALYWYRQSLGQGLEFLIYFQGNSAPDKSGLPSDRFSAERTGGSVSTLTIQRTQQEDSAVYLCASSLAAGATAFFGQGTRLTVV.

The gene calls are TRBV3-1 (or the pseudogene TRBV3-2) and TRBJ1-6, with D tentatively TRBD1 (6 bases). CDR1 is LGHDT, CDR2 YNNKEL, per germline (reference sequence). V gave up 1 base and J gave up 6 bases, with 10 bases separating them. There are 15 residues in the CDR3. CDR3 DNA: TGTGCCAGCAGCCAAGCCACAGGGACTAATTCACCCCTCCACTTT. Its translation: CASSQATGTNSPLHF.

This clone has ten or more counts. The CDR3 loop is CASSRGQENYGYTF. In DNA, the CDR3 is TGTGCCAGCAGCCGCGGACAGGAAAACTATGGCTACACCTTC. This chain links TRBV5-6 with TRBJ1-2; the match to TRBD1 covers 7 bases. Unmatched junction bases numbered 5, after V lost 4 bases and J lost 2 bases. The germline V gene has CDR1 SGHDT and CDR2 YYEEEE. CDR3 length equals 14 residues.

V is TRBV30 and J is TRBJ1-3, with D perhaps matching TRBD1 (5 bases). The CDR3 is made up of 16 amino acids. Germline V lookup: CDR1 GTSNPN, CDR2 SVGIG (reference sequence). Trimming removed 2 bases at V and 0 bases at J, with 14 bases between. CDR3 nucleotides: TGTGCCTGGAGTAGGGGCCCCCCTTCCTCTGGAAACACCATATATTTT. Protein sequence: CAWSRGPPSSGNTIYF.

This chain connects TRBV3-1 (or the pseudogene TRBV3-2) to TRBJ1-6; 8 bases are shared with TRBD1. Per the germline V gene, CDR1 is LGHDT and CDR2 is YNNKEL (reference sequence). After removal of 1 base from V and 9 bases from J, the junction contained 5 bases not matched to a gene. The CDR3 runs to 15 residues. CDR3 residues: CASSQGTGGVSPLHF. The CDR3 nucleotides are TGTGCCAGCAGCCAAGGAACAGGGGGGGTTTCACCCCTCCACTTT.

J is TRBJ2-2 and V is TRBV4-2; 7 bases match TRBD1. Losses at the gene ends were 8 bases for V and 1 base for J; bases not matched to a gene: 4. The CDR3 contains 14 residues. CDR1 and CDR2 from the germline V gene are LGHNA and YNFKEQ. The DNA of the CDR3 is TGTGCCAGCCGGGGACAGCGGAACACCGGGGAGCTGTTTTTT. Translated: CASRGQRNTGELFF.

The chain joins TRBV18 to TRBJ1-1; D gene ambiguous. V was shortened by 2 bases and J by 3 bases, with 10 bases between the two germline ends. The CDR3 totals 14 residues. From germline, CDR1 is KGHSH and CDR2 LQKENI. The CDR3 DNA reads TGTGCCAGCTCACCATACACGTCAGACACTGAAGCTTTCTTT. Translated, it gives CASSPYTSDTEAFF.

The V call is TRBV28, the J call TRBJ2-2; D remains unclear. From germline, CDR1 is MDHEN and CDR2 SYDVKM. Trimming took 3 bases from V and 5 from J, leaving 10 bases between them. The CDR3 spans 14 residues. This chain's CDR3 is CASSFQAITGELFF. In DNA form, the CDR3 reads TGTGCCAGCAGTTTTCAGGCTATAACCGGGGAGCTGTTTTTT.

CDR3 region: CASRDRRAWNEQFF. CDR3 DNA: TGTGCCAGCAGGGACAGGAGGGCATGGAATGAGCAGTTCTTC. The V gene is TRBV7-2, the J gene TRBJ2-1; tentative D call: TRBD1 (7 bases). This CDR3 has 14 residues. Germline V gene sequence: CDR1 SGHTA, CDR2 FQGNSA. V lost 6 bases, J lost 7 bases, and 16 bases lay in between.

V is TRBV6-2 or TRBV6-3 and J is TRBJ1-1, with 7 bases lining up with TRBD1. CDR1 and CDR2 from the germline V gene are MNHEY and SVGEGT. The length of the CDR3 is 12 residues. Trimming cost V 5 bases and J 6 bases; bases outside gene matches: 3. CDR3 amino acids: CASSLTGAEAFF. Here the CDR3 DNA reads TGTGCCAGCAGTCTCACAGGGGCTGAAGCTTTCTTT.